The entry that follows covers one TCR beta chain sequence. Its antigen is currently unknown. Germline V gene lookup returns CDR1 PRHDT and CDR2 FYEKMQ (reference sequence). The CDR3 length is 16 residues. Trimming left V 5 bases short and J 0 bases short, with 14 bases between. This specimen comes from a study of Ad26.COV2.S vaccination and SARS-CoV-2 variants. Study-level background: The study gave Ad26.COV2.S intramuscularly, once or twice 56 days apart.

Sequencing was performed with immunoSEQ multiplex PCR; in TCRdb, only in-frame clones are kept and a portion is missing. This table holds 430,000 or so clones, roughly nine tenths found once. The treatment is: around 19 received Ad26.COV2.S at low or high dose, single or two shots; about 5 received placebo; per-sample allocation not given. On day 63 after the first injection, vaccine and placebo recipients gave samples. Findings of the study overall: Considerable breadth of spike-specific CD8+ and CD4+ T cell responses has reportedly been documented following vaccination.

The sequences come from peripheral blood, collected in a trial of Ad26.COV2.S vaccine versus placebo. This receptor was obtained from a person between 18 and 65 years old who received the Ad26.COV2.S COVID-19 vaccine or a placebo. This chain uses TRBV13 with TRBJ2-4; D not certain. CDR3 residues: CASSSDFTLAKNIQYF. The CDR3 region has the DNA TGTGCCAGCAGCAGCGACTTTACCCTAGCCAAAAACATTCAGTACTTC.